The 14 T cell receptor beta chains presented below share a single source sample, sequenced in a study of control samples from healthy donors and cancer patients. Sequenced by immunoSEQ multiplex PCR; TCRdb stores in-frame clones only, minus some. The table lists roughly 130,000 clones, about 95% of them singletons. Sequenced material: blood. The source is a young man in good health.

The rearrangement uses TRBV25-1 and TRBJ1-1; D unresolved. The CDR3 is 13 residues long. The V and J ends lost 4 bases and 0 bases respectively, with 6 bases between them. The V gene's germline CDR1 is MGHDK and CDR2 SYGVNS. The CDR3 DNA sequence: TGTGCCAGCAGTGGGGCTTTGAACACTGAAGCTTTCTTT. It yields the protein CASSGALNTEAFF.

The CDR3 here is CASSPPPLRRESYEQYF. The CDR3 DNA sequence: TGTGCCAGCAGTCCTCCCCCCCTACGGAGGGAATCCTACGAGCAGTACTTC. The J gene is TRBJ2-7, the V gene TRBV27; TRBD2 is a possible D gene (6 bases). The CDR3 covers 17 residues. Deletions cut 5 bases from V and 1 base from J, with 21 bases between. The germline gives CDR1 MNHEY, CDR2 SMNVEV (reference sequence).

This rearrangement joins TRBV6-2 or TRBV6-3 to TRBJ2-3; D unresolved. Germline-derived CDR1 and CDR2 are MNHEY and SVGEGT. V shed 4 bases and J shed 2 bases, with 10 bases lying between them. This CDR3 contains 14 residues. The CDR3 sequence is CASSSWRHTDTQYF. The CDR3 DNA is TGTGCCAGCAGTTCTTGGCGACACACAGATACGCAGTATTTT.

The chain uses TRBV7-9 and TRBJ2-7; TRBD1 aligns across 8 bases. Germline loops: CDR1 SEHNR, CDR2 FQNEAQ (reference sequence). The CDR3 contains 14 residues. Losses at the gene ends were 1 base for V and 7 bases for J; bases not matched to a gene: 6. In DNA, the CDR3 is TGTGCCAGCAGCTTAGACAGGGGGAACGATGAGCAGTACTTC. This gives the protein CASSLDRGNDEQYF.

This chain uses TRBV5-6 with TRBJ2-1, with 14 bases matching TRBD2. The V and J ends lost 2 bases and 9 bases, in that order; junction bases with no gene match: 7. Germline CDR1 and CDR2: SGHDT and YYEEEE. The CDR3 spans 16 residues. CDR3 loop: CASSFGLAGGLSEQFF. The CDR3 nucleotides are TGTGCCAGCAGCTTCGGACTAGCGGGGGGCCTCAGTGAGCAGTTCTTC.

The J gene is TRBJ2-7, the V gene TRBV29-1; TRBD2 agrees at 7 bases. CDR3 length equals 11 residues. After removal of 7 bases from V and 6 bases from J, the junction contained 6 bases not matched to a gene. Germline V CDR1 and CDR2: SQVTM, ANQGSEA. The CDR3, as DNA: TGCAGCGGGGGGGGAGAAGTCGAGCAGTACTTC. Residues: CSGGGEVEQYF.

This chain links TRBV5-1 with TRBJ2-1; no reliable D call. The CDR3 spans 12 residues. Germline CDR1 SGHRS, CDR2 YFSETQ. V was cut by 7 bases and J by 3 bases, with 8 bases left in between. CDR3 region: CASALFYNEQFF. DNA for the CDR3: TGCGCCAGCGCCTTGTTCTACAATGAGCAGTTCTTC.

This chain connects TRBV30 to TRBJ2-2, with D maybe TRBD1 (6 bases). This CDR3 spans 16 amino acids. Germline assignment: CDR1 GTSNPN and CDR2 SVGIG (reference sequence). Between the trimmed V and J ends, which lost 6 bases and 2 bases, there was a span of 19 bases. CDR3 loop: CACPGTYPFNTGELFF. The CDR3 bases are TGTGCCTGTCCTGGGACATATCCTTTCAACACCGGGGAGCTGTTTTTT. Full variable domain (rest looked up from reference TRBV30 and TRBJ2-2): SQTIHQWPATLVQPVGSPLSLECTVEGTSNPNLYWYRQAAGRGLQLLFYSVGIGQISSEVPQNLSASRPQDRQFILSSKKLLLSDSGFYLCACPGTYPFNTGELFFGEGSRLTVL.

The V and J genes are TRBV27 and TRBJ2-7, with 9 bases identical to TRBD1. Per the germline V gene, CDR1 is MNHEY and CDR2 is SMNVEV (reference sequence). This CDR3 has 15 amino acids. The ends lost 5 bases at V and 2 bases at J; junction bases unmatched: 7. The CDR3 DNA sequence: TGTGCCAGCAGTACAAGACAGGGGGTGACCTACGAGCAGTACTTC. This codes for CASSTRQGVTYEQYF.

The chain has TRBV30 and TRBJ1-1, with D hard to call. Per germline, CDR1 GTSNPN and CDR2 SVGIG (reference sequence). The germline V and J ends were trimmed by 1 base and 3 bases, with 3 bases remaining between them. This CDR3 contains 11 residues. CDR3 residues: CAWSAYTEAFF. In nucleotides, the CDR3 is TGTGCCTGGAGTGCATACACTGAAGCTTTCTTT.

V and J are TRBV7-2 and TRBJ2-7; possible D gene TRBD2, 6 bases. CDR3 length equals 14 residues. V lost 5 bases and J lost 3, with 14 bases in between. In germline, CDR1 is SGHTA, CDR2 FQGNSA. The CDR3 sequence: CASSVSRGGYEQYF. Here the CDR3 DNA reads TGTGCCAGCAGCGTCTCGCGGGGTGGCTACGAGCAGTACTTC. Variable domain in full (rest from reference TRBV7-2 and TRBJ2-7): GAGVSQSPSNKVTEKGKDVELRCDPISGHTALYWYRQSLGQGLEFLIYFQGNSAPDKSGLPSDRFSAERTGGSVSTLTIQRTQQEDSAVYLCASSVSRGGYEQYFGPGTRLTVT.

The genes are TRBV21-1 and TRBJ1-4. TRBV21-1 is marked as a pseudogene. This CDR3 has 13 amino acids. The CDR3 sequence: CASIGLQLEKLFF. Here the CDR3 DNA reads TGTGCCAGTATCGGGTTGCAACTTGAAAAACTGTTTTTT.

This sequence joins TRBV11-2 and TRBJ1-2; D possibly corresponds to TRBD1 (5 bases). In germline, CDR1 is SGHAT, CDR2 FQNNGV. The CDR3 totals 12 residues. The V end was cut by 5 bases, the J end by 7 bases, with 11 bases between. The CDR3 sequence is CASSQGLGGYTF. The DNA for the CDR3 is TGTGCCAGCAGCCAGGGCTTAGGTGGCTACACCTTC.

The chain recombines TRBV30 with TRBJ1-3; no firm D call. The germline gives CDR1 GTSNPN, CDR2 SVGIG (reference sequence). V shed 2 bases and J shed 7 bases, with 6 bases lying between them. The CDR3 is made up of 11 amino acids. CDR3 protein: CAWSRVNTIYF. The CDR3, as DNA: TGTGCCTGGAGTCGGGTCAACACCATATATTTT. Full variable domain (rest looked up from reference TRBV30 and TRBJ1-3): SQTIHQWPATLVQPVGSPLSLECTVEGTSNPNLYWYRQAAGRGLQLLFYSVGIGQISSEVPQNLSASRPQDRQFILSSKKLLLSDSGFYLCAWSRVNTIYFGEGSWLTVV.